The rows below give T cell receptor beta chains drawn from one sample of a study of identical twins. TCRdb called the 5' RACE reads again in MiXCR, with one record for every CDR3 protein. The top ten clones hold 3% of a sample with approximately 600,000 distinct CDR3 sequences, 9% to 10% of them seen once. In addition, the sample was reused for a study of yellow fever vaccine responses in identical twins.

Sequencing used PBMCs. These TCRs come from a woman between 18 and 29 years old in good health. The CDR3 runs from the conserved cysteine through the conserved F or W. Each record gives: V gene, D gene, J gene, clone size, CDR3 DNA, CDR3 protein. The D gene is left open where the match is weak. Only part of the rows carry a size: once, few, many, or a class if the clone is expanded.

v_gene: TRBV12-3/TRBV12-4
d_gene: .
j_gene: TRBJ1-6
abundance: few
CDR3nt: TGTGCCAGCAGTTTGTGGGCTTCACCCCTCCACTTT
CDR3aa: CASSLWASPLHF

v_gene: TRBV9
d_gene: TRBD1
j_gene: TRBJ2-5
abundance: few
CDR3nt: TGTGCCAGCAACCCGGGACAGCCTAAAGAGACCCAGTACTTC
CDR3aa: CASNPGQPKETQYF

v_gene: TRBV4-1
d_gene: TRBD2
j_gene: TRBJ2-1
abundance: many
CDR3nt: TGCGCCAGCAGCCAAGAAGGTTCGAGCGGGGTGGTCTACAATGAGCAGTTCTTC
CDR3aa: CASSQEGSSGVVYNEQFF

v_gene: TRBV10-3
d_gene: .
j_gene: TRBJ2-7
abundance: many
CDR3nt: TGTGCCATCAGTGACCTTGGACTGTCCTACGAGCAGTACTTC
CDR3aa: CAISDLGLSYEQYF

v_gene: TRBV24-1
d_gene: .
j_gene: TRBJ1-5
abundance: .
CDR3nt: TGTGCCACCAGTGAGGGGGCCAAGGAGCCCCAGCATTTT
CDR3aa: CATSEGAKEPQHF

v_gene: TRBV6-1
d_gene: .
j_gene: TRBJ2-7
abundance: .
CDR3nt: TGTGCCAGCGGAGGGAGGGGGGGGACCTACGAGCAGTACTTC
CDR3aa: CASGGRGGTYEQYF

v_gene: TRBV11-2
d_gene: .
j_gene: TRBJ2-3
abundance: few
CDR3nt: TGTGCCAGCAGCCTAGCGCAGAGTGGGGGAGATACGCAGTATTTT
CDR3aa: CASSLAQSGGDTQYF

v_gene: TRBV29-1
d_gene: TRBD1
j_gene: TRBJ2-5
abundance: few
CDR3nt: TGCAGCGTACATACGGACAGGGGGCTTTCAGAGACCCAGTACTTC
CDR3aa: CSVHTDRGLSETQYF

v_gene: TRBV7-2
d_gene: TRBD1
j_gene: TRBJ1-1
abundance: many
CDR3nt: TGTGCCAGCAGGATTCCTACAGGGGGGGGAAACACTGAAGCTTTCTTT
CDR3aa: CASRIPTGGGNTEAFF

v_gene: TRBV6-5
d_gene: .
j_gene: TRBJ2-3
abundance: .
CDR3nt: TGTGCCAGCAGTTACTCGAGGAGGGGACACACAGATACGCAGTATTTT
CDR3aa: CASSYSRRGHTDTQYF

v_gene: TRBV4-1
d_gene: TRBD1
j_gene: TRBJ2-6
abundance: many
CDR3nt: TGCGCCAGCAGCCAAGAAGGACAGGGATCTGGGGCCAACGTCCTGACTTTC
CDR3aa: CASSQEGQGSGANVLTF

v_gene: TRBV11-1
d_gene: .
j_gene: TRBJ2-5
abundance: many
CDR3nt: TGTGCCAGCAGCCGCCCCGGGGAGACCCAGTACTTC
CDR3aa: CASSRPGETQYF